The present T cell receptor (beta chain) was sequenced within a study of blood T cell repertoires in COVID-19 (dated by TCRdb to about 2020). Concerning the study at large: The collaborator samples originated in the United States, Italy and Spain and spanned the acute and convalescent phases of COVID-19. The samples were drawn from two sources: the first 160 participants of the ongoing ImmuneRACE study, and 1,200 or so subjects contributed by 6 global collaborators. The sample metadata nearly always contained a de-identified subject ID, COVID-19 status, age in years and sex. Where available, HLA class I and class II types were taken from metadata supplied by the sample provider and were not determined by assay-based typing. The repertoires were made available in a free public database intended to serve as a resource for research on the immune response to SARS-CoV-2. Subjects who had been exposed to COVID-19, were actively infected with it, or had recovered from it provided the deeply sampled blood TCRbeta repertoires that made up the dataset. The material from the prospective study consisted of cDNA or gDNA derived from T cells, B-cell-depleted T cells, or PBMCs. Summary of the overall study and its limitations: How much clinical and demographic metadata was included differed by source and by participant, and the metadata was provided uncurated.

The CDR3 has 12 amino acids, counting the end cysteine and phenylalanine. Just CDR3 DNA is preserved here, 36 bases in frame from base 1. Trimming removed 6 bases from V and 1 base from J, leaving 6 bases between the germline ends. Per the germline V gene (reference sequence), MNHNY is the CDR1 and SVGAGI is the CDR2. TCRbeta CDR3 regions were amplified from genomic DNA by means of the immunoSEQ Assay, a bias-controlled multiplex PCR. The study's own analysis went as follows. The number of nucleated cells in each sample was estimated from the amplification of reference gene primers within the assay. To quantify the absolute abundance of each unique TCRbeta CDR3 rearrangement, sequence reads were collapsed and filtered. For each sample, productive Simpson clonality was calculated by taking the square root of Simpson's diversity index across productive rearrangements. TCRdb took this table from immuneACCESS and kept in-frame rearrangements with V and J called. Such tables lack part of the clones; where checked against another copy, unresolved V genes explain under half of the gap, and the rest is unexplained. V, J and clone size are those of that table, while D and trimming were read from the DNA. The sample yields around 320,000 clones; 75% to 85% were counted once. The top ten hold just over 7% of the sample.

About this clone itself: Which antigen it targets is not known. Base quality data are lacking; no much larger clone is found one base away.

Each collaborating institution followed its own protocols to collect whole blood in K2EDTA tubes. For TCRbeta analysis, collaborators shipped samples as frozen whole blood, isolated PBMCs, or DNA extracted from either of those sample types. The V gene is TRBV6-6 and the J gene is TRBJ1-2; the D gene is unclear. Input material: peripheral blood. This receptor was identified in a human donor in a cohort sampled during active COVID-19. Read as DNA, the sequence is TGTGCCAGCAGCGGGGATAACTATGGCTACACCTTC. Translated, this gives CASSGDNYGYTF.